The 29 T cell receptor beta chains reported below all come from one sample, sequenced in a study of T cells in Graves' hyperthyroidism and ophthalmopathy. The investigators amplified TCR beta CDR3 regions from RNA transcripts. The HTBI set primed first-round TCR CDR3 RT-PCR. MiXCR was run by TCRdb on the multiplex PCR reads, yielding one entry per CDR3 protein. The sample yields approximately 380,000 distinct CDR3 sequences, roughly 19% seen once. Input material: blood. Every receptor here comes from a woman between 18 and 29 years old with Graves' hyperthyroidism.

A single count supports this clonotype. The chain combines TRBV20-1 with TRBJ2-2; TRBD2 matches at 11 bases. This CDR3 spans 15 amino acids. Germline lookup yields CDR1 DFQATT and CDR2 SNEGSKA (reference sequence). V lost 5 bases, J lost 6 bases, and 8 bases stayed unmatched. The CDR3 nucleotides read TGCAGTGCTCGTGAACTAGCGGGAGACCCCGGGGAGCTGTTTTTT. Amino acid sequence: CSARELAGDPGELFF.

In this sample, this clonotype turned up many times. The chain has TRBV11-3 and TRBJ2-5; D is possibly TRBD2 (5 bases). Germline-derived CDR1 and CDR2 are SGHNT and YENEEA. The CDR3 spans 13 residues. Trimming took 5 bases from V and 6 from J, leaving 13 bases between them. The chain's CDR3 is CASSRGSSQTQYF. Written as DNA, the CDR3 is TGTGCCAGCAGCCGAGGGAGCTCTCAGACCCAGTACTTC.

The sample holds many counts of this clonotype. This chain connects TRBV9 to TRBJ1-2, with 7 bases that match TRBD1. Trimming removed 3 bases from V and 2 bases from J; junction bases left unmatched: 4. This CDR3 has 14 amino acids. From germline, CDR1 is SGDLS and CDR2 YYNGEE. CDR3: CASSDATGNYGYTF. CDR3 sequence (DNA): TGTGCCAGCAGCGATGCGACAGGGAACTATGGCTACACCTTC.

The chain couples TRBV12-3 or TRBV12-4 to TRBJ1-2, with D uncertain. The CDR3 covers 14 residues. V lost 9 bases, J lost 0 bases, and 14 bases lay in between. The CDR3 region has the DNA TGTGCCAGTTCTACGGGGTCTGCTAACTATGGCTACACCTTC. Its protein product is CASSTGSANYGYTF.

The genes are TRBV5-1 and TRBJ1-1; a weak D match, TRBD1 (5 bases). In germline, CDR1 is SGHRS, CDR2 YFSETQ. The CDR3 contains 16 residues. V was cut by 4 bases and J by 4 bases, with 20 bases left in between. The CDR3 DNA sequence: TGCGCCAGCAGCCCATCAGTAGACAGACTAGGCACTGAAGCTTTCTTT. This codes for CASSPSVDRLGTEAFF.

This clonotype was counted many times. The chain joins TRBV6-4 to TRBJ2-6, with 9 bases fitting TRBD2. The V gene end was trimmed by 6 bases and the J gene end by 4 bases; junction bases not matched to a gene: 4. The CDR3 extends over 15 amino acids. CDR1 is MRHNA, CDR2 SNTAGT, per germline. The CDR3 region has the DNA TGTGCCAGCAGACGGACTAGCGAAGGGGCCAACGTCCTGACTTTC. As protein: CASRRTSEGANVLTF.

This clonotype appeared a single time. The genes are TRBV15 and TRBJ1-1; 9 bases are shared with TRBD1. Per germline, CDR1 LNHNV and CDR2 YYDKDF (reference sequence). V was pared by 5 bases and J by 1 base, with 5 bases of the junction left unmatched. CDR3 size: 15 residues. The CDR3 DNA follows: TGTGCCACCAGCGGACAGGGGCTAGGGAACACTGAAGCTTTCTTT. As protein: CATSGQGLGNTEAFF.

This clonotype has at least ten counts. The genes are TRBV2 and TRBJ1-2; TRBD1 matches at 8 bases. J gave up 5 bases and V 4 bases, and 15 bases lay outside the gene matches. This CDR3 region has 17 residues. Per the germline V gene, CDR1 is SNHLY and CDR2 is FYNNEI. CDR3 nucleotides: TGTGCCAGCAGTGCCCTGGACAGGGACCCGGGAGGGTATGGCTACACCTTC. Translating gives CASSALDRDPGGYGYTF.

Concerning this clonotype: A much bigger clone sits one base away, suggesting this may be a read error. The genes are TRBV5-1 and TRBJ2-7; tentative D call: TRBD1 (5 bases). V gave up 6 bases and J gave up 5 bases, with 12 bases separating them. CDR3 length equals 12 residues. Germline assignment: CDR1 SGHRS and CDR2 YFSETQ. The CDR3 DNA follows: TGCGCCAGCATCTTACAGGTCAACGAGCAGTACTTC. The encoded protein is CASILQVNEQYF.

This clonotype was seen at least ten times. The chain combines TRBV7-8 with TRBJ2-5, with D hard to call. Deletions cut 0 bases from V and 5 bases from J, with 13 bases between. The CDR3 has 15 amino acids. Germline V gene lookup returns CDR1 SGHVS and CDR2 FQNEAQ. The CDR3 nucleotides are TGTGCCAGCAGCTTAGCTCTCGGACGGGTGGAGACCCAGTACTTC. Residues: CASSLALGRVETQYF.

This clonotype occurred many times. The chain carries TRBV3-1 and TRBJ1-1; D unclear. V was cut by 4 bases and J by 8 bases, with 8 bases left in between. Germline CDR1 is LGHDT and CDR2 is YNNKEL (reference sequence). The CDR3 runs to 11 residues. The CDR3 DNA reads TGTGCCAGCAGCCTTTTCTCCGAAGCTTTCTTT. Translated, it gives CASSLFSEAFF. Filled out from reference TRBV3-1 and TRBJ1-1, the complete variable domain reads DTAVSQTPKYLVTQMGNDKSIKCEQNLGHDTMYWYKQDSKKFLKIMFSYNNKELIINETVPNRFSPKSPDKAHLNLHINSLELGDSAVYFCASSLFSEAFFGQGTRLTVV.

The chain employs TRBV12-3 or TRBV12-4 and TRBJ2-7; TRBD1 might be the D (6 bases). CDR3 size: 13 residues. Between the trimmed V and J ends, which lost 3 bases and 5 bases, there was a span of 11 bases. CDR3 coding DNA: TGTGCCAGCAGTTTTGGCAGGGGAGACGAGCAGTACTTC. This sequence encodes CASSFGRGDEQYF.

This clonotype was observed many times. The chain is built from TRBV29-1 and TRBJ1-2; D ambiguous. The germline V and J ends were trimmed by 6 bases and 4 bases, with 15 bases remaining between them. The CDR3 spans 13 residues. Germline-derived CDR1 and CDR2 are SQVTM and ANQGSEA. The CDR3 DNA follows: TGCAGCGTCCCTTCGATGGGGTCCTATGGCTACACCTTC. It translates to CSVPSMGSYGYTF.

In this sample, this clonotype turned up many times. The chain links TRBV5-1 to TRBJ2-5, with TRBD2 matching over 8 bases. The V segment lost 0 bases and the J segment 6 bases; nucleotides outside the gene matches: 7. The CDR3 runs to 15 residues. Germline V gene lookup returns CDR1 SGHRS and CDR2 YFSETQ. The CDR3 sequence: CASSLGLAGMKTQYF. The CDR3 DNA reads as TGCGCCAGCAGCTTGGGGTTAGCGGGGATGAAGACCCAGTACTTC.

The CDR3 coding sequence is TGTGCCAGCAGTTCGCCCGGGGGGGGGCAGACTGAAGCTTTCTTT. Translation: CASSSPGGGQTEAFF. V gene TRBV6-2 or TRBV6-3 combines with J gene TRBJ1-1, with D perhaps matching TRBD1 (6 bases). The CDR3 runs to 15 residues. Germline CDR1 reads MNHEY; CDR2 reads SVGEGT. V was trimmed by 4 bases and J by 5 bases, leaving 17 bases between them.

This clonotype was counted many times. The CDR3, as DNA: TGTGCCAGCAGCGACCGGGGGGCGTACTCTGGAAACACCATATATTTT. Translation: CASSDRGAYSGNTIYF. The chain carries TRBV6-1 and TRBJ1-3; maybe TRBD1 (6 bases). The CDR3 has 16 residues. The ends were cut back, 6 bases at V and 0 bases at J, with 15 bases in the middle. CDR1 is MNHNS, CDR2 SASEGT, per germline.

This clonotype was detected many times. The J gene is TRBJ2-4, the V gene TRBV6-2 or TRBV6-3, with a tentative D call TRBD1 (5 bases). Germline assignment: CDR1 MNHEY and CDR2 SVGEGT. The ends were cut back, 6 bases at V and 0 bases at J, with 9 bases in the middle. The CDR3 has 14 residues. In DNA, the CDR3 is TGTGCCAGCAGGACTCAGGGAGCCAAAAACATTCAGTACTTC. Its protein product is CASRTQGAKNIQYF.

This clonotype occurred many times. CDR3 coding DNA: TGCGCCAGCAGCTTGGCATATGGGGGGCTAGGGATTCCGAACACTGAAGCTTTCTTT. It encodes CASSLAYGGLGIPNTEAFF. J is TRBJ1-1 and V is TRBV5-1; D is possibly TRBD1 (6 bases). The CDR3 is 19 amino acids. CDR1 is SGHRS and CDR2 is YFSETQ in the germline V gene. V was shortened by 0 bases and J by 1 base, with 22 bases between the two germline ends.

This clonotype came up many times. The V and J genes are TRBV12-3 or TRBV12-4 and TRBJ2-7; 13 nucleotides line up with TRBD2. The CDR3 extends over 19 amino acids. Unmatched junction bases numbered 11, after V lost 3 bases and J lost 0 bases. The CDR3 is CASSFRPLAGGPGSYEQYF. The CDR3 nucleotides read TGTGCCAGCAGTTTCCGGCCACTAGCGGGGGGGCCCGGCTCCTACGAGCAGTACTTC.

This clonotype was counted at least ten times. CDR3 nucleotides: TGTGCCTGGAGGAGACAGGGGGACACTGAAGCTTTCTTT. It is translated as CAWRRQGDTEAFF. The gene calls are TRBV30 and TRBJ1-1; 9 nucleotides match TRBD1. Germline CDR1 is GTSNPN and CDR2 is SVGIG (reference sequence). This CDR3 has 13 amino acids. Trimming took 3 bases from V and 3 from J; bases not matched to a gene: 2.

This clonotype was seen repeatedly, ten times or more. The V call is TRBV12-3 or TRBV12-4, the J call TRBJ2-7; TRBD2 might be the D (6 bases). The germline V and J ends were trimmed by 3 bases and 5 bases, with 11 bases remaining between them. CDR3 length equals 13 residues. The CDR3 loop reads CASSFLTGDEQYF. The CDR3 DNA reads TGTGCCAGCAGTTTTCTTACGGGAGACGAGCAGTACTTC.

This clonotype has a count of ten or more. The chain's CDR3 is CASSWGGGYTF. For the CDR3, the DNA is TGTGCCAGCAGCTGGGGGGGTGGCTACACCTTC. The gene calls are TRBV12-3 or TRBV12-4 and TRBJ1-2, with a weak D call TRBD1 (5 bases). CDR3 length: 11 residues. Between the trimmed V and J ends, which lost 6 bases and 7 bases, there was a span of 9 bases.

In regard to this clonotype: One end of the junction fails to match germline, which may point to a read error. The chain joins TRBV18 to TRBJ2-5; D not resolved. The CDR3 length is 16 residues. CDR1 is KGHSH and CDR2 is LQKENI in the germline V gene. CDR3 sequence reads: CASSLLSVTVQEAQYF. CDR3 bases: TGTGCCAGCTCACTTCTTTCAGTCACAGTGCAAGAGGCCCAGTACTTC.

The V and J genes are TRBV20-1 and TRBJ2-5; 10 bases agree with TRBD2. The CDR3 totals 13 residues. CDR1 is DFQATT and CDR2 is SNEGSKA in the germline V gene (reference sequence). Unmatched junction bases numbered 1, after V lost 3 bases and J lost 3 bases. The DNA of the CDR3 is TGCAGTGCTAGCAGCGGGGGGGAAGAGACCCAGTACTTC. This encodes CSASSGGEETQYF.

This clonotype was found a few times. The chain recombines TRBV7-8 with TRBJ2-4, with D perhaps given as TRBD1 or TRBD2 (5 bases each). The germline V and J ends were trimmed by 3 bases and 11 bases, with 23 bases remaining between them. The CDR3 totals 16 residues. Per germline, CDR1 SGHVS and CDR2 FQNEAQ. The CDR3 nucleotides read TGTGCCAGCAGCTTCCGGGACCCCGGGCCCAAAACCCTTCAGTACTTC. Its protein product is CASSFRDPGPKTLQYF.

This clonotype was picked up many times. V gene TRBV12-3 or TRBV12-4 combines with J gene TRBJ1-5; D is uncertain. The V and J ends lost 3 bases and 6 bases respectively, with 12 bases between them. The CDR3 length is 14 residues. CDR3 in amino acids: CASSLDSPSQPQHF. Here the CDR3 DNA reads TGTGCCAGCAGTTTGGATAGTCCCAGTCAGCCCCAGCATTTT.

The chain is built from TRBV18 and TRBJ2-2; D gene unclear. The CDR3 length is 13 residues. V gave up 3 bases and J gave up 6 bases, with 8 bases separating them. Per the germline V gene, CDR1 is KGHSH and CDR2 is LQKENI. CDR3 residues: CASSPVVAGELFF. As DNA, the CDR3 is TGTGCCAGCTCACCCGTTGTGGCCGGGGAGCTGTTTTTT.

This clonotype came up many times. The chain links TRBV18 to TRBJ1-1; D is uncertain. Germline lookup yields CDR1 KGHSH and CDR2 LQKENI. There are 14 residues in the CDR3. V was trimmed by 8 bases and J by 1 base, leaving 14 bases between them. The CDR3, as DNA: TGTGCCAGCGGCCGAAGTACGGAGAACACTGAAGCTTTCTTT. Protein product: CASGRSTENTEAFF.

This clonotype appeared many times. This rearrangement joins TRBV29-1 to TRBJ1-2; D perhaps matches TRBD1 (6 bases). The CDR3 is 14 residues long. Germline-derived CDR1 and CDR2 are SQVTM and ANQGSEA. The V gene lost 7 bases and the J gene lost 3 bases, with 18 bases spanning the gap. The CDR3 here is CSAETGLGDYGYTF. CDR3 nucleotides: TGCAGCGCAGAAACAGGGCTCGGTGACTATGGCTACACCTTC.